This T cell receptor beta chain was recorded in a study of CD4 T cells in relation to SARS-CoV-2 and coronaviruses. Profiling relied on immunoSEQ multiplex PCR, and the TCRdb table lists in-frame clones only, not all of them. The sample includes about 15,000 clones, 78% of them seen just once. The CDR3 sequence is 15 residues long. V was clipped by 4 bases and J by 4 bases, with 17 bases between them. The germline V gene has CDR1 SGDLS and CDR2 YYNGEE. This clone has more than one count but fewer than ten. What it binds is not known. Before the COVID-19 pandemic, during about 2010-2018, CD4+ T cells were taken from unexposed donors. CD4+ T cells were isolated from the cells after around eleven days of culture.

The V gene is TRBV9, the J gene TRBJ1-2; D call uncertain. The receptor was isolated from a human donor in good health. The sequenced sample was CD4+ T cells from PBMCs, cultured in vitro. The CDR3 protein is CASSNGRTGTYGYTF. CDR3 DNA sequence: TGTGCCAGCAGCAACGGACGGACGGGAACCTATGGCTACACCTTC.